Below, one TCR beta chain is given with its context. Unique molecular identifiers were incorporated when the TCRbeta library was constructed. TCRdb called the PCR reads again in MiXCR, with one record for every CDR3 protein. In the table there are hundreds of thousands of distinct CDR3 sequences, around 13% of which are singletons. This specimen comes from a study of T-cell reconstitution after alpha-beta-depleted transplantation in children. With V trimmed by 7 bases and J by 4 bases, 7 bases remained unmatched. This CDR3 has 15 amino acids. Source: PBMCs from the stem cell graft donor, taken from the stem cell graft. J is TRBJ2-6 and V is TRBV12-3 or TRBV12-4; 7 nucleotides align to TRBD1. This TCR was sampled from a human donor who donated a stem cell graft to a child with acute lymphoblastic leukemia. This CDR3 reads CASTRGFLGANVLTF. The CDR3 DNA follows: TGTGCCAGCACCAGGGGGTTCCTAGGGGCCAACGTCCTGACTTTC.